The 14 T cell receptor beta chains below all came from one sample that was sequenced in a study of T-cell reconstitution after alpha-beta-depleted transplantation in children. It was with unique molecular identifiers that the TCRbeta library was prepared. TCRdb passed the PCR reads through MiXCR, listing each CDR3 protein once. The sample shows 300,000 to 400,000 distinct CDR3 sequences, around 15% of them seen only once. The specimen was PBMCs, mostly from graft donor cells, collected 360 days after TCRalphabeta/CD19-depleted stem cell transplant. The receptors come from a male patient aged 2 to 9 who had a stem cell transplant for acute lymphoblastic leukemia, so the T cells may come from the graft donor.

The chain links TRBV20-1 to TRBJ2-5; D is unresolved. The length of the CDR3 is 13 residues. Germline CDR1 is DFQATT and CDR2 is SNEGSKA (reference sequence). V was shortened by 2 bases and J by 6 bases, with 13 bases between the two germline ends. The CDR3 DNA reads as TGCAGTGCTAGAAAGGACGGGCAGAAGACCCAGTACTTC. It encodes CSARKDGQKTQYF.

The V call is TRBV7-8, the J call TRBJ2-5; 8 bases line up with TRBD1. Germline V lookup: CDR1 SGHVS, CDR2 FQNEAQ. The CDR3 is made up of 14 amino acids. J lost 2 bases, V lost 4 bases, and 3 bases had no gene match. The CDR3 protein is CASSSWTGQETQYF. The CDR3 DNA reads TGTGCCAGCAGCTCGTGGACAGGGCAAGAGACCCAGTACTTC.

This clonotype turned up a few times. The chain has TRBV4-2 and TRBJ2-5, with 10 positions matching TRBD1. The ends lost 2 bases at V and 4 bases at J; junction bases unmatched: 7. This CDR3 region has 16 residues. Germline loops: CDR1 LGHNA, CDR2 YNFKEQ. Written as DNA, the CDR3 is TGTGCCAGCAGCCAACGACAGGGGGCGGATAGAGAGACCCAGTACTTC. It specifies CASSQRQGADRETQYF.

The CDR3, as DNA: TGCAGTGCTAGTGCAGGGGCCCATCACCTCTACAATGAGCAGTTCTTC. Translated, it gives CSASAGAHHLYNEQFF. This chain connects TRBV20-1 to TRBJ2-1, with TRBD1 as a possible D gene (6 bases). V was shortened by 3 bases and J by 3 bases, with 18 bases between the two germline ends. The CDR3 is 16 amino acids. Looked up from germline, CDR1 is DFQATT and CDR2 is SNEGSKA (reference sequence).

This clonotype has a handful of counts. This chain connects TRBV5-1 to TRBJ1-1; maybe TRBD1 (5 bases). The CDR3 sequence is 16 residues long. Germline assignment: CDR1 SGHRS and CDR2 YFSETQ. Trimming took off 0 bases at V and 1 base at J, with 13 bases between the two ends. The CDR3 DNA reads as TGCGCCAGCAGCTTGGCCTCGACAGCGGAGAACACTGAAGCTTTCTTT. Translating it yields CASSLASTAENTEAFF.

This clonotype was counted between two and nine times. The chain combines TRBV12-3 or TRBV12-4 with TRBJ2-7; 8 positions agree with TRBD1. After removal of 6 bases from V and 2 bases from J, the junction contained 6 bases not matched to a gene. This CDR3 comprises 14 residues. The CDR3 DNA reads TGTGCCAGCAGCTTCACAGGGGGGACCTACGAGCAGTACTTC. This encodes CASSFTGGTYEQYF.

This clonotype appeared many times. The chain employs TRBV20-1 and TRBJ1-5; tentative D call: TRBD1 (5 bases). CDR3 length equals 14 residues. CDR1 and CDR2 from the germline V gene are DFQATT and SNEGSKA (reference sequence). V lost 3 bases and J 1 base, leaving 10 bases between the germline ends. The CDR3 region has the DNA TGCAGTGCTAGGCAGGGTTCGAGCAATCAGCCCCAGCATTTT. It is translated as CSARQGSSNQPQHF.

In this sample, this clonotype turned up a few times. The rearrangement links TRBV12-3 or TRBV12-4 to TRBJ1-3; 11 bases line up with TRBD1. This CDR3 spans 16 amino acids. The junction had 8 bases not matched to a gene; V was cut back by 7 bases and J by 3 bases. In nucleotides, the CDR3 is TGTGCCAGCACCCGGACAGGGGGCGCGAATGGAAACACCATATATTTT. It encodes CASTRTGGANGNTIYF.

The V gene is TRBV2, the J gene TRBJ2-1, with 10 bases fitting TRBD2. After removal of 5 bases from V and 5 bases from J, the junction contained 6 bases not matched to a gene. CDR3 size: 15 residues. Germline V lookup: CDR1 SNHLY, CDR2 FYNNEI. CDR3 sequence: CASSTTSGLDNEQFF. The CDR3 coding sequence is TGTGCCAGCAGTACGACTAGCGGGTTGGACAATGAGCAGTTCTTC.

This clonotype was picked up a small number of times. The chain combines TRBV5-6 with TRBJ2-7, with D maybe TRBD1 (6 bases). The CDR3 sequence is 15 residues long. The germline V gene encodes CDR1 SGHDT and CDR2 YYEEEE. Trimming removed 3 bases at V and 7 bases at J, with 20 bases between. The CDR3 bases are TGTGCCAGCAGCTCCTACGACAGGCTCCTCCAGGAGCAGTACTTC. Translation: CASSSYDRLLQEQYF.

The J gene is TRBJ2-7, the V gene TRBV12-3 or TRBV12-4, with a possible D match to TRBD2 (6 bases). This CDR3 comprises 13 residues. V gave up 6 bases and J gave up 5 bases, with 14 bases separating them. The CDR3 DNA sequence: TGTGCCAGCAGCCTAGCGTCCATCCACGAGCAGTACTTC. It yields the protein CASSLASIHEQYF.

Only a few counts were recorded for this clonotype. V gene TRBV7-8 combines with J gene TRBJ2-7, with D unresolved. The germline V gene encodes CDR1 SGHVS and CDR2 FQNEAQ. The CDR3 totals 14 residues. With 5 bases removed from V and 2 bases from J, the gap between germline ends came to 13 bases. The CDR3 protein is CASSDRPLAYEQYF. The CDR3 DNA sequence: TGTGCCAGCAGCGACCGACCCTTAGCCTACGAGCAGTACTTC.

The genes are TRBV29-1 and TRBJ2-3; no reliable D call. The germline CDR1 and CDR2 sequences are SQVTM and ANQGSEA. CDR3 size: 13 residues. V lost 3 bases and J lost 4, with 11 bases in between. DNA of the CDR3: TGCAGCGTTGACCGAGTGCGGCCAGATACGCAGTATTTT. This gives the protein CSVDRVRPDTQYF.

The CDR3 loop is CASSLVGGRLSFNQPQHF. DNA for the CDR3: TGTGCCAGCAGTTTAGTGGGGGGACGATTAAGTTTCAATCAGCCCCAGCATTTT. The chain joins TRBV12-3 or TRBV12-4 to TRBJ1-5; weak D call: TRBD1 (5 bases). The CDR3 runs 18 residues. Trimming stripped 1 base from V and 3 bases from J, with 19 bases between.